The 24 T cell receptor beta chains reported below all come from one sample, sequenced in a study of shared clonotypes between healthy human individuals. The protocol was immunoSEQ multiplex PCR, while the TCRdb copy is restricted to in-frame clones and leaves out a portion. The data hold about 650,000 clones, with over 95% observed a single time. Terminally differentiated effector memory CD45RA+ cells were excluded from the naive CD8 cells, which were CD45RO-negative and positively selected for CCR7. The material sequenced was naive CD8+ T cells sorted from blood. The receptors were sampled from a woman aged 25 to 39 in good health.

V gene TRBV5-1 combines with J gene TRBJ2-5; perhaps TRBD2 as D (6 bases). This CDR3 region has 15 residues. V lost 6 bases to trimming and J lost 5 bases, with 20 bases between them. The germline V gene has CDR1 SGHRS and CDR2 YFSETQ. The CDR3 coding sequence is TGCGCCAGCACTACGGGAGAGAGTGTAACGGAGACCCAGTACTTC. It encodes CASTTGESVTETQYF.

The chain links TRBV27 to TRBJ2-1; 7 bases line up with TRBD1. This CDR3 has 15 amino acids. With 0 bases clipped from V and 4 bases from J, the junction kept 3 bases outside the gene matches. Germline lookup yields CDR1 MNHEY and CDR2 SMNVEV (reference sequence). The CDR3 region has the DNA TGTGCCAGCAGTTTATCTGGGACAGTTTACAATGAGCAGTTCTTC. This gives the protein CASSLSGTVYNEQFF.

The CDR3 DNA reads TGTGCCAGCAGCGTCTATCCGGGACAGCCCCAGCATTTT. This encodes CASSVYPGQPQHF. The rearrangement joins TRBV9 to TRBJ1-5; D is ambiguous. This CDR3 spans 13 amino acids. The V gene's germline CDR1 is SGDLS and CDR2 YYNGEE. V was pared by 2 bases and J by 7 bases, with 10 bases between.

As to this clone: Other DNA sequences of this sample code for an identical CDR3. The CDR3 nucleotides read TGTGCCAGCAGTTCTAGCGGGAGAAGATACGAGCAGTACTTC. Protein product: CASSSSGRRYEQYF. The rearrangement joins TRBV27 to TRBJ2-7, with 10 positions matching TRBD2. V gave up 4 bases and J gave up 4 bases; unmatched junction bases: 4. Per the germline V gene, CDR1 is MNHEY and CDR2 is SMNVEV (reference sequence). CDR3 length: 14 amino acids.

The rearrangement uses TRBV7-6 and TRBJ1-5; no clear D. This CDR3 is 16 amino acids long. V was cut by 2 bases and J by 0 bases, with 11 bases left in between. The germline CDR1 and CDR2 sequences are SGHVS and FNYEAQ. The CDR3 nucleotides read TGTGCCAGCAGCTTAAGTTCCAGGCCTAGCAATCAGCCCCAGCATTTT. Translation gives CASSLSSRPSNQPQHF. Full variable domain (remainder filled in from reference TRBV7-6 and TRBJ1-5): GAGVSQSPRYKVTKRGQDVALRCDPISGHVSLYWYRQALGQGPEFLTYFNYEAQQDKSGLPNDRFSAERPEGSISTLTIQRTEQRDSAMYRCASSLSSRPSNQPQHFGDGTRLSIL.

The CDR3: CASSFSGTSYEQYF. DNA for the CDR3: TGTGCCAGCAGCTTTAGCGGGACCTCCTACGAGCAGTACTTC. The genes are TRBV11-2 and TRBJ2-7; 8 bases fit TRBD2. V shed 3 bases, J shed 0 bases, and the junction held 1 base outside the gene matches. Per the germline V gene, CDR1 is SGHAT and CDR2 is FQNNGV. CDR3 length equals 14 residues.

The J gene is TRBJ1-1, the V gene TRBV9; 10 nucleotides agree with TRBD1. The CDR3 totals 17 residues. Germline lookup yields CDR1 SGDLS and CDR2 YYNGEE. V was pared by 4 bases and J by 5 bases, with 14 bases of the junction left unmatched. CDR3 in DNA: TGTGCCAGCAGCTTTAACCGGGACAGGGGAAGTTGGACTGAAGCTTTCTTT. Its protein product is CASSFNRDRGSWTEAFF.

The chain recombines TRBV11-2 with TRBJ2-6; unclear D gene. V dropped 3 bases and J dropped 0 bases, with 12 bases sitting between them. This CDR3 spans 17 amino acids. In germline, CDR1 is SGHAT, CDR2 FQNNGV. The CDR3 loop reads CASSLYAKLSGANVLTF. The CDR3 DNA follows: TGTGCCAGCAGCTTGTACGCCAAGCTCTCTGGGGCCAACGTCCTGACTTTC.

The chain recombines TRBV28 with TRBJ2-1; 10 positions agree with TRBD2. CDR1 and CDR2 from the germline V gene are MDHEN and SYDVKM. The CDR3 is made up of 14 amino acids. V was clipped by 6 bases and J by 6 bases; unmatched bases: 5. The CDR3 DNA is TGTGCCAGCAGGGAGAGACTAGCGGGCAATGAGCAGTTCTTC. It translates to CASRERLAGNEQFF.

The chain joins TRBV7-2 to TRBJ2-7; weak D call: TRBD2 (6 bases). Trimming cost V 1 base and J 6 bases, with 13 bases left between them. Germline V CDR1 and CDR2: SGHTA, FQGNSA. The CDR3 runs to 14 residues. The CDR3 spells CASSLGVGGSEQYF. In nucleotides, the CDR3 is TGTGCCAGCAGCTTAGGGGTGGGGGGAAGCGAGCAGTACTTC.

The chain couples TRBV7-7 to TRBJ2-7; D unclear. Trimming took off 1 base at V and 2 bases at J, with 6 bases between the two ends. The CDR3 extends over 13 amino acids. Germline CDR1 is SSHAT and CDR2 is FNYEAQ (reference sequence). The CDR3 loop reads CASSLDQAYEQYF. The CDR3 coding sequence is TGTGCCAGCAGCTTAGACCAGGCCTACGAGCAGTACTTC.

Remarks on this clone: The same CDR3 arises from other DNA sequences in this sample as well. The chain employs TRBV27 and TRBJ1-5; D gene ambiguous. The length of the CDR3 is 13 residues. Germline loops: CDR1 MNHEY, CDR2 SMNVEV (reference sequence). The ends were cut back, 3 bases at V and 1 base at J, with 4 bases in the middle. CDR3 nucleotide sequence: TGTGCCAGCAGTTTGACAAGCAATCAGCCCCAGCATTTT. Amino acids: CASSLTSNQPQHF.

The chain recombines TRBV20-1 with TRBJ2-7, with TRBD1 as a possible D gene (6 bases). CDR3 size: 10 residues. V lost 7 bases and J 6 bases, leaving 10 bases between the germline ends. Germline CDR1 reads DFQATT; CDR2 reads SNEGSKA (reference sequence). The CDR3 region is CSGGQFEQYF. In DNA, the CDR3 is TGCAGTGGGGGGCAGTTCGAGCAGTACTTC.

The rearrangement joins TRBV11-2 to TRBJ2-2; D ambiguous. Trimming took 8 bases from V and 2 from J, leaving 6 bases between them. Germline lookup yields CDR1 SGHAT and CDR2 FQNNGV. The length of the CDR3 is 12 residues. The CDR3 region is CASESNTGELFF. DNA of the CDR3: TGTGCCAGCGAAAGCAACACCGGGGAGCTGTTTTTT.

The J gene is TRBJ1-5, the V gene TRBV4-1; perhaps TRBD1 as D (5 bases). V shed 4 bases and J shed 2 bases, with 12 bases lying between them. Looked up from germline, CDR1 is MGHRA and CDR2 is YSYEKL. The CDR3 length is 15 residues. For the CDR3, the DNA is TGCGCCAGCAGCCCCTGGGACGCGGGCAATCAGCCCCAGCATTTT. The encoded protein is CASSPWDAGNQPQHF.

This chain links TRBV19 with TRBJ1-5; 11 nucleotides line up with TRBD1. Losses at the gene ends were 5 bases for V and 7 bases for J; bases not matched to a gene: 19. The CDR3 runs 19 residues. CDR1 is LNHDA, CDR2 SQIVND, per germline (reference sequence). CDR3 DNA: TGTGCCAGTAGTCTCCTCGAGGACAGGGGGCTGGAGAGGCGCCAGCCCCAGCATTTT. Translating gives CASSLLEDRGLERRQPQHF.

CDR3 amino acids: CASSPQTGAMHYGYTF. Written as DNA, the CDR3 is TGTGCCAGCAGCCCGCAGACCGGGGCCATGCACTATGGCTACACCTTC. The chain links TRBV9 to TRBJ1-2; a weak D match, TRBD1 (5 bases). CDR3 size: 16 residues. CDR1 is SGDLS and CDR2 is YYNGEE in the germline V gene. V was cut by 4 bases and J by 3 bases, with 19 bases left in between.

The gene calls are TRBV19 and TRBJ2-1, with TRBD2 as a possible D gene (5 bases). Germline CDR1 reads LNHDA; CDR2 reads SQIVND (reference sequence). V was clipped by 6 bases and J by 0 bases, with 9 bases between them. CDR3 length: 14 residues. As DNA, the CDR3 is TGTGCCAGTAGCCTGGACTTCTCCTACAATGAGCAGTTCTTC. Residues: CASSLDFSYNEQFF.

The CDR3 is CASKKQGAHRFWQYF. The CDR3 DNA reads TGTGCCAGCAAAAAACAGGGGGCGCATCGGTTTTGGCAGTATTTT. This chain uses TRBV28 with TRBJ2-3, with 9 bases identical to TRBD1. The CDR3 is 15 amino acids. Germline CDR1 reads MDHEN; CDR2 reads SYDVKM. The J segment lost 11 bases and the V segment lost 7 bases, leaving 16 bases of the junction unmatched.

CDR3: CASSVGVDGTVNTEAFF. DNA for the CDR3: TGTGCCAGCAGCGTAGGGGTGGACGGTACCGTGAACACTGAAGCTTTCTTT. The J gene is TRBJ1-1, the V gene TRBV9; unclear D gene. The CDR3 consists of 17 residues. Germline CDR1 SGDLS, CDR2 YYNGEE. Trimming stripped 0 bases from V and 0 bases from J, with 15 bases between.

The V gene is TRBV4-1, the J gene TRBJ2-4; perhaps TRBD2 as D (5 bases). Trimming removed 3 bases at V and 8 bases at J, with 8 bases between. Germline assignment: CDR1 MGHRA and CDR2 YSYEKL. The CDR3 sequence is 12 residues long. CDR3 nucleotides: TGCGCCAGCAGCCACGCGGAGGACATTCAGTACTTC. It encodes CASSHAEDIQYF.

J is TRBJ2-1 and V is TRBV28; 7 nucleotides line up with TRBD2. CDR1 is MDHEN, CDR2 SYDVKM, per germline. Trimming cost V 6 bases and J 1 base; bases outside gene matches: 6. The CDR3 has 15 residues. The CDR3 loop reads CASRGGGVSYNEQFF. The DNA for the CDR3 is TGTGCCAGCAGGGGCGGGGGAGTATCCTACAATGAGCAGTTCTTC.

Here the CDR3 DNA reads TGTGCCACCAGCAGAGAGAAACATACAGGGTTCGCGACCAGCAATCAGCCCCAGCATTTT. Protein: CATSREKHTGFATSNQPQHF. The rearrangement joins TRBV15 to TRBJ1-5, with D perhaps TRBD1 (6 bases). In germline, CDR1 is LNHNV, CDR2 YYDKDF (reference sequence). The length of the CDR3 is 20 residues. V lost 0 bases and J lost 1, with 22 bases in between.

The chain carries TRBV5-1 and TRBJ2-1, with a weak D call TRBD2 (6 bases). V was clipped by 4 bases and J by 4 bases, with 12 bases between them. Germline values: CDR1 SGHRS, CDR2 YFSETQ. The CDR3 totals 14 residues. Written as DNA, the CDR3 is TGCGCCAGCAGCCTAAGGGGACTGTACAATGAGCAGTTCTTC. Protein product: CASSLRGLYNEQFF.